The sequence of this T cell receptor beta chain was determined in a study of response to subunit inactivated influenza vaccine. Study-wide results and caveats: Authors suggested seasonal influenza vaccinations each recruit few new T cells.

From the RT-PCR reads, TCRdb called clonotypes with MiXCR, one entry per CDR3 protein. The sample includes about 700,000 distinct CDR3 sequences, 12% to 15% seen only once; the top ten take 7.5% to 9%. The CDR3 is 14 residues long. Germline V CDR1 and CDR2: MGHDK, SYGVNS. Trimming took off 6 bases at V and 6 bases at J, with 18 bases between the two ends. This clonotype was detected a few times. Antigen: not known. The chain is built from TRBV25-1 and TRBJ2-7, with D possibly matching TRBD2 (5 bases). This receptor was identified in a man aged 50 to 60 who received an inactivated influenza vaccine. The specimen comprised PBMCs from blood, sampled 14 to 15 days before vaccination. CDR3 sequence (DNA): TGTGCCAGCAGAGAGACGGGATTATGGGCCGAGCAGTACTTC. Translating gives CASRETGLWAEQYF.